Described below is a single T cell receptor beta chain sequence and its context. Its antigen is currently unknown. The CDR3 is made up of 13 amino acids. V shed 3 bases and J shed 3 bases, with 8 bases lying between them. These data originate in a study of CD8 T cells in ankylosing spondylitis. Study observations and caveats: Ankylosing spondylitis blood seemed to carry a telltale TCR beta motif made of roughly eight highly homologous variants. Disease-linked clones were reportedly significantly enriched in matched ankylosing spondylitis synovial fluid. Clones linked with disease were CD8+ and fairly uncommon in the peripheral blood.

Libraries for TCR beta were made by quantitative 5'-RACE with molecular barcodes. TCRdb re-called the 5' RACE reads with MiXCR, one entry per CDR3 protein. In the table there are 220,000 or so distinct CDR3 sequences, 10% of which are singletons. This chain uses TRBV12-3 or TRBV12-4 with TRBJ2-5; D perhaps matches TRBD2 (6 bases). The clonotype comes from a male donor with ankylosing spondylitis or in good health (not recorded which). The sample comprised blood, either unsorted or a sorted T cell fraction (not recorded which). The CDR3 sequence is CASSLRLEETQYF. In DNA, the CDR3 is TGTGCCAGCAGTTTGCGACTAGAAGAGACCCAGTACTTC.